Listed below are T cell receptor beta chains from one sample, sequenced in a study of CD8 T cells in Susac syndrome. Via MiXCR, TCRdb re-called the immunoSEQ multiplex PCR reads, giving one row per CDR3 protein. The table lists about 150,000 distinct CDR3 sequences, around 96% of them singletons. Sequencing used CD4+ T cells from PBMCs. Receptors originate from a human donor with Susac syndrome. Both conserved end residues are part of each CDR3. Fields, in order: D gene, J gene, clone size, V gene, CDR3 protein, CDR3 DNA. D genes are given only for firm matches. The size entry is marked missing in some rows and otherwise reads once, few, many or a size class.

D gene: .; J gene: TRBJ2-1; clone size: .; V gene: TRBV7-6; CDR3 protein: CASSLARAANNEQFF; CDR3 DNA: TGTGCCAGCAGCTTAGCGAGAGCGGCTAACAATGAGCAGTTCTTC
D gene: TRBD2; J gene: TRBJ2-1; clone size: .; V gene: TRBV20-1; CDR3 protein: CSASGLAGPFF; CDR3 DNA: TGCAGTGCTAGCGGACTAGCGGGGCCGTTCTTC
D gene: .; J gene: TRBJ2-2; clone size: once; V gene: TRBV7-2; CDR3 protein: CASSYLGLHTGELFF; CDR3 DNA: TGTGCCAGCAGCTACCTGGGACTTCACACCGGGGAGCTGTTTTTT
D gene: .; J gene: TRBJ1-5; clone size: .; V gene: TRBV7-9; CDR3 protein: CASSLAGASNQPQHF; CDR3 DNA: TGTGCCAGCAGCTTGGCCGGGGCGAGCAATCAGCCCCAGCATTTT
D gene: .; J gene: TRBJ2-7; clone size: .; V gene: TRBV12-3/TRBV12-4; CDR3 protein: CASSFRAVATYEQYF; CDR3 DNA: TGTGCCAGCAGTTTTCGGGCGGTAGCCACCTACGAGCAGTACTTC
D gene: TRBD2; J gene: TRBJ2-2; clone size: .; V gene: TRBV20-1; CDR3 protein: CSASSRGGDTGELFF; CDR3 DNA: TGCAGTGCTAGCTCACGCGGGGGGGACACCGGGGAGCTGTTTTTT
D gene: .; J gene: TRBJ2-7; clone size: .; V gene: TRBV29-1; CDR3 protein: CSIHRRGETDEQYF; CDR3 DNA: TGCAGCATCCATCGGCGAGGGGAGACTGACGAGCAGTACTTC
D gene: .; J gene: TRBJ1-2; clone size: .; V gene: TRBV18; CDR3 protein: CASSPGTSYGYTF; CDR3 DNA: TGTGCCAGCTCACCCGGGACGAGCTATGGCTACACCTTC
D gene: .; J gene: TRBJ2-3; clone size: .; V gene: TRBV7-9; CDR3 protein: CASSLLPGASTDTQYF; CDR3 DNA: TGTGCCAGCAGCTTGTTACCGGGAGCCAGCACAGATACGCAGTATTTT
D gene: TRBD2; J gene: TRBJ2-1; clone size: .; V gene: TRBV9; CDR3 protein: CASSYLLADNEQFF; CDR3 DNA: TGTGCCAGCAGTTACTTACTAGCGGACAATGAGCAGTTCTTC
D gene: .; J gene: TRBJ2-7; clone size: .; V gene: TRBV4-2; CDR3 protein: CASSQEVRGESAQYF; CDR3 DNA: TGTGCCAGCAGCCAAGAAGTTCGTGGAGAGTCAGCGCAGTACTTC
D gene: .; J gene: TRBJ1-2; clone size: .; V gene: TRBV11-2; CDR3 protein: CASSLRQPSNYGYTF; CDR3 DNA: TGTGCCAGCAGCCTCCGGCAGCCTTCTAACTATGGCTACACCTTC
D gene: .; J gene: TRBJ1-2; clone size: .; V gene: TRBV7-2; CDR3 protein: CASSPSRQTYGYTF; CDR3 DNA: TGTGCCAGCAGCCCAAGTCGGCAGACGTATGGCTACACCTTC
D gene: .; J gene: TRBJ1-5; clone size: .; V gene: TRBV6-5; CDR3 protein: CASSRAGWAPQHF; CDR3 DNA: TGTGCCAGCAGTCGCGCGGGTTGGGCGCCCCAGCATTTT
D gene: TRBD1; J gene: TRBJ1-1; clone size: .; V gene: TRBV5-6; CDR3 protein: CASSSTGVNTEAFF; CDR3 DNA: TGTGCCAGCAGCTCCACAGGGGTGAACACTGAAGCTTTCTTT
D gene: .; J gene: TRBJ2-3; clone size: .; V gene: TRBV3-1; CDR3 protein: CASSEGGVPDTQYF; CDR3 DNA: TGTGCCAGCAGCGAGGGGGGGGTCCCAGATACGCAGTATTTT
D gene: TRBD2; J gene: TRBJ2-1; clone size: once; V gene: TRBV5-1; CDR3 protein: CASSIAGESYNEQFF; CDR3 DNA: TGCGCCAGCAGTATAGCGGGGGAGTCCTACAATGAGCAGTTCTTC
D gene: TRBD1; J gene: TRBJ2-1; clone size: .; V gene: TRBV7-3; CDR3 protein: CASSHADRGLTNEQFF; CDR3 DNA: TGTGCCAGCTCTCATGCAGACAGGGGGCTGACAAATGAGCAGTTCTTC
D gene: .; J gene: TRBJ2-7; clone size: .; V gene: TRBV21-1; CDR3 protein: CASPQEDRSYEQYF; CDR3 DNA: TGTGCCAGCCCCCAAGAGGACAGGTCCTACGAGCAGTACTTC
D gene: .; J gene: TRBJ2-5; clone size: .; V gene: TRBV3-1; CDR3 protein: CASSRRGSSGTQYF; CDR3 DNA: TGTGCCAGCAGCCGAAGAGGCTCCTCCGGGACCCAGTACTTC
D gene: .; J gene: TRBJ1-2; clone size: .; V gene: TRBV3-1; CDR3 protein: CASSPSGNYGYTF; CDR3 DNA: TGTGCCAGCAGCCCATCAGGAAACTATGGCTACACCTTC
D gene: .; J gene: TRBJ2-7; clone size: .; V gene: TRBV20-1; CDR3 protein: CSAQTYSYEQYF; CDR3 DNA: TGCAGTGCTCAGACCTATTCCTACGAGCAGTACTTC
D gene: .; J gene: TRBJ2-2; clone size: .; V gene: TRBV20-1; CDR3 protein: CSARDLMEAGELFF; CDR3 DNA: TGCAGTGCTAGAGATCTCATGGAAGCGGGGGAGCTGTTTTTT
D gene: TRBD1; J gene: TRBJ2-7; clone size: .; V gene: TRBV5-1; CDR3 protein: CASSTGQGVAEQYF; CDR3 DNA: TGCGCCAGCAGCACGGGACAGGGGGTCGCCGAGCAGTACTTC
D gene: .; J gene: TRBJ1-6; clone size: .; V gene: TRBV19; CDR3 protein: CASRWSSSYNSPLHF; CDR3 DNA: TGTGCCAGTAGGTGGTCGAGCTCCTATAATTCACCCCTCCACTTT
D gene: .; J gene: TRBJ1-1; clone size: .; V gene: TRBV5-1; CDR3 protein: CASSLGIDGEAFF; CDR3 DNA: TGCGCCAGCAGCTTGGGGATCGACGGTGAAGCTTTCTTT
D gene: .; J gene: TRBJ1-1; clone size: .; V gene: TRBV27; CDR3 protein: CASTQVPGMRTEAFF; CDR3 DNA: TGTGCCAGCACCCAAGTCCCGGGGATGAGGACTGAAGCTTTCTTT
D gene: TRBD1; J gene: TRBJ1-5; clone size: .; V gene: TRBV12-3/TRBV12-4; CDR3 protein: CASSSGTGSRNQPQHF; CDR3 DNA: TGTGCCAGCAGTTCCGGGACAGGGTCCCGCAATCAGCCCCAGCATTTT
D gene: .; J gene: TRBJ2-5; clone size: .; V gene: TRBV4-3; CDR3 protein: CASSQGGHASDTQYF; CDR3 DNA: TGCGCCAGCAGCCAAGGGGGACACGCCTCTGATACCCAGTACTTC
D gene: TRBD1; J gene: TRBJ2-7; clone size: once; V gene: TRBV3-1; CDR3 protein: CASSPTGGIPQQYF; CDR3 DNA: TGTGCCAGCAGCCCCACAGGGGGCATTCCTCAGCAGTACTTC
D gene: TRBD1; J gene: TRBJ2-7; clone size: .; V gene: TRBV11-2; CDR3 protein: CASSLGTGTTYEQYF; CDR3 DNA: TGTGCCAGCAGCTTAGGGACAGGGACCACCTACGAGCAGTACTTC
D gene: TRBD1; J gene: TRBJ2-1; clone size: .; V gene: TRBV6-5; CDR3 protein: CASRGDRGLYNEQFF; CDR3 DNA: TGTGCCAGCAGGGGGGACAGGGGGCTCTACAATGAGCAGTTCTTC
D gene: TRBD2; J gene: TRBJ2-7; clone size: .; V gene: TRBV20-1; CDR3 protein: CSAPSLAGDTYEQYF; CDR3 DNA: TGCAGTGCTCCCTCACTAGCGGGGGATACCTACGAGCAGTACTTC
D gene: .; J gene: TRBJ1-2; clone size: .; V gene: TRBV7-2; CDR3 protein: CASTPSQGYGYTF; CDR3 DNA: TGTGCCAGCACCCCTTCCCAGGGCTATGGCTACACCTTC
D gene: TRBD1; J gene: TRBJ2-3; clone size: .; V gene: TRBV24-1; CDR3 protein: CATSETGTDTQYF; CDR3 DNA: TGTGCCACCAGTGAGACAGGGACAGATACGCAGTATTTT
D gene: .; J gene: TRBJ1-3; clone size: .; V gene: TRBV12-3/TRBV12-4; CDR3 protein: CASSEIQGLRSGNTIYF; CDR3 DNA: TGTGCCAGCAGTGAAATCCAGGGGTTGCGCTCTGGAAACACCATATATTTT
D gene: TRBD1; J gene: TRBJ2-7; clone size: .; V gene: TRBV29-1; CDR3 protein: CSVGGQGHEQYF; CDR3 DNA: TGCAGCGTGGGGGGACAGGGCCACGAGCAGTACTTC
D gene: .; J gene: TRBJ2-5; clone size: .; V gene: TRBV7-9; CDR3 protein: CASSFAGGTPYF; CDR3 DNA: .
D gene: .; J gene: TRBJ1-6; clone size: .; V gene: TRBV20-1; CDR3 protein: CSARGGISSYNSPLHF; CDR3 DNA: TGCAGTGCTAGAGGGGGAATAAGCTCCTATAATTCACCCCTCCACTTT
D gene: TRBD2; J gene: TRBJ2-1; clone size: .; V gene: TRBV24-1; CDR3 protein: CATSDSIAGIYNEQFF; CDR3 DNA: TGTGCCACCAGTGATAGCATAGCGGGGATCTACAATGAGCAGTTCTTC
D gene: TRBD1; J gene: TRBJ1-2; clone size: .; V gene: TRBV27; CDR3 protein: CASSSGTGYYGYTF; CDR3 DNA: TGTGCCAGCAGTTCCGGGACAGGCTACTATGGCTACACCTTC
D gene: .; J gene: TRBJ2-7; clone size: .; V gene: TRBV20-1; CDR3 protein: CSAPRAGAIYEQYF; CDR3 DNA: TGCAGTGCCCCCCGGGCAGGAGCCATCTACGAGCAGTACTTC
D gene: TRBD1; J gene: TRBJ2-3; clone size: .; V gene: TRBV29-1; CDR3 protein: CSGTGGAGTDTQYF; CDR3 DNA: TGCAGCGGGACAGGGGGCGCCGGCACAGATACGCAGTATTTT
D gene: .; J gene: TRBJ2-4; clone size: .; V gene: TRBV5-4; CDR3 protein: CASSFGARGENIQYF; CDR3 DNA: TGTGCCAGCAGCTTCGGGGCAAGGGGAGAAAACATTCAGTACTTC
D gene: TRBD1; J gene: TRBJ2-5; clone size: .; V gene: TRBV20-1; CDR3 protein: CSAGRQGAPMYQETQYF; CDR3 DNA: TGCAGTGCAGGGAGACAGGGGGCACCCATGTACCAAGAGACCCAGTACTTC
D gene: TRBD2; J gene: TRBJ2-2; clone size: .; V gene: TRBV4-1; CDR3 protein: CASSQDRLAGGPGWGTGELFF; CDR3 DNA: TGCGCCAGCAGCCAAGATCGGCTAGCGGGGGGGCCGGGTTGGGGCACCGGGGAGCTGTTTTTT
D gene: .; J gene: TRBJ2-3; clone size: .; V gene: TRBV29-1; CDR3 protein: CSPGGGTDTQYF; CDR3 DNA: TGCAGCCCGGGGGGCGGCACAGATACGCAGTATTTT
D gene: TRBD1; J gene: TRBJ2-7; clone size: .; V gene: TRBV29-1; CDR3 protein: CSVSGQGGVYEQYF; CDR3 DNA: TGCAGCGTTTCGGGACAGGGGGGCGTCTACGAGCAGTACTTC
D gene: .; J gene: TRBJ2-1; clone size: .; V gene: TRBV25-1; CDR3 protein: CASRHMGGAGNNEQFF; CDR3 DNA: TGTGCCAGCAGACACATGGGGGGGGCAGGTAACAATGAGCAGTTCTTC
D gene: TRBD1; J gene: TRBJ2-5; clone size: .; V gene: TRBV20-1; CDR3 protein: CSARDLRGQGETQYF; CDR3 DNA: TGCAGTGCTAGAGATCTGCGGGGACAGGGAGAGACCCAGTACTTC
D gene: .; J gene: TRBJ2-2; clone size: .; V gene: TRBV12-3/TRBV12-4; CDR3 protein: CASSLYRGTPNTGELFF; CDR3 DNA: TGTGCCAGCAGTCTCTATCGGGGGACTCCGAACACCGGGGAGCTGTTTTTT
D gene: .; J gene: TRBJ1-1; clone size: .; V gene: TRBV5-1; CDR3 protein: CASSLEGSNTEAFF; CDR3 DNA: TGCGCCAGCAGCTTGGAAGGTTCGAACACTGAAGCTTTCTTT
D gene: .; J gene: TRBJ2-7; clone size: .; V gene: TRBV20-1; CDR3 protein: CSAARGEQYF; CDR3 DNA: TGCAGTGCTGCTCGAGGCGAGCAGTACTTC